Each of the 27 T cell receptor beta chains below was sequenced from the same sample in a study of metastatic and nonmetastatic thyroid tumors. With MiXCR, TCRdb reprocessed the PCR reads. The sample lists 4,600 or so clones; around 30% were seen once. Prior to thyroid surgery, none of the patients had received any treatment. The material sequenced was adjacent normal tissue. Source of these receptors: a male donor with papillary thyroid cancer or a benign thyroid nodule (not recorded which). Some clones in this sample may be carry-over from other donors' samples.

The chain has TRBV11-2 and TRBJ2-7, with 10 bases aligning to TRBD2. Looked up from germline, CDR1 is SGHAT and CDR2 is FQNNGV. With 5 bases clipped from V and 7 bases from J, the junction kept 20 bases outside the gene matches. The CDR3 runs 18 residues. The CDR3: CASSPSWRLAGDTGEQYF. As DNA, the CDR3 is TGTGCCAGCAGCCCCTCATGGCGGCTAGCGGGAGATACGGGAGAGCAGTACTTC.

This clone was counted only a few times. One junction end disagrees with the germline gene, perhaps due to a read error. J is TRBJ2-7 and V is TRBV12-3 or TRBV12-4; D uncertain. This CDR3 comprises 14 residues. CDR3 in amino acids: CASSFFLGSHEQYF. The CDR3, as DNA: TGTGCCAGCAGTTTTTTCTTGGGCTCCCACGAGCAGTACTTC.

This clone has a handful of counts. The chain combines TRBV9 with TRBJ2-1, with D possibly being TRBD2 (5 bases). The V end lost 5 bases, the J end lost 5 bases, and 17 bases lay between the germline ends. From germline, CDR1 is SGDLS and CDR2 YYNGEE. The CDR3 has 15 amino acids. The CDR3 loop reads CASSEGLLINNEQFF. The CDR3 DNA follows: TGTGCCAGCAGTGAGGGCCTCCTAATTAACAATGAGCAGTTCTTC.

This clone turned up a few times. CDR3 region: CASSFQAPTVCNYNSPLHF. In nucleotides, the CDR3 is TGTGCCAGCAGTTTCCAGGCACCGACAGTTTGTAACTATAATTCACCCCTCCACTTT. The rearrangement uses TRBV27 and TRBJ1-6; D is possibly TRBD1 (5 bases). The germline V gene encodes CDR1 MNHEY and CDR2 SMNVEV (reference sequence). This CDR3 contains 19 residues. Trimming pared 3 bases from V and 3 bases from J, leaving 21 bases between.

This clone is judged large. The rearrangement joins TRBV6-5 to TRBJ1-1, with a possible D match to TRBD1 (5 bases). Trimming stripped 4 bases from V and 5 bases from J, with 14 bases between. From germline, CDR1 is MNHEY and CDR2 SVGAGI. This CDR3 is 14 amino acids long. CDR3 nucleotide sequence: TGTGCCAGCAGTTCCTCGGCGGGGGGGACTGAAGCTTTCTTT. Translated, it gives CASSSSAGGTEAFF.

This clone has a handful of counts. The V call is TRBV12-3 or TRBV12-4, the J call TRBJ2-7; D is undetermined. Trimming removed 5 bases from V and 4 bases from J, with 6 bases in between. The CDR3 runs to 11 residues. The CDR3 is CASSIGYEQYF. The CDR3 DNA sequence: TGTGCCAGCAGTATCGGGTACGAGCAGTACTTC.

This clone showed up just a few times. The chain recombines TRBV2 with TRBJ2-2; D is undetermined. Germline V gene sequence: CDR1 SNHLY, CDR2 FYNNEI. V lost 1 base to trimming and J lost 5 bases, with 8 bases between them. The CDR3 extends over 14 amino acids. The CDR3 loop is CASSEGARTGELFF. DNA for the CDR3: TGTGCCAGCAGTGAAGGGGCGAGAACCGGGGAGCTGTTTTTT.

This clone was observed many times. J is TRBJ2-4 and V is TRBV16, with 7 bases identical to TRBD2. J lost 2 bases, V lost 1 base, and 8 bases had no gene match. CDR1 and CDR2 (germline): KGHSY, FQNENV. The CDR3 extends over 17 amino acids. CDR3 loop: CASSQFGGGRSKNIQYF. The CDR3 DNA is TGTGCCAGCAGCCAATTTGGGGGGGGACGATCCAAAAACATTCAGTACTTC. Complete variable domain (other parts from reference TRBV16 and TRBJ2-4): GEEVAQTPKHLVRGEGQKAKLYCAPIKGHSYVFWYQQVLKNEFKFLISFQNENVFDETGMPKERFSAKCLPNSPCSLEIQATKLEDSAVYFCASSQFGGGRSKNIQYFGAGTRLSVL.

This clone has only a few counts. The chain employs TRBV5-1 and TRBJ1-1, with no clear D. The CDR3 loop spans 13 amino acids. With 0 bases removed from V and 8 bases from J, the gap between germline ends came to 11 bases. CDR1 is SGHRS and CDR2 is YFSETQ in the germline V gene. The DNA for the CDR3 is TGCGCCAGCAGCTTGGGAATGGGCAGGGAAGCTTTCTTT. Translating gives CASSLGMGREAFF.

In its sample, this clone was seen a few times. Distinct nucleotide sequences in the sample also encode this CDR3. This chain links TRBV12-3 or TRBV12-4 with TRBJ2-1; tentative D call: TRBD1 (5 bases). Trimming took off 3 bases at V and 7 bases at J, with 10 bases between the two ends. The CDR3 is 13 amino acids. This CDR3 reads CASSLGLRNEQFF. The CDR3 coding sequence is TGTGCCAGCAGTTTGGGGCTCCGAAATGAGCAGTTCTTC.

This chain links TRBV10-3 with TRBJ2-7, with 9 bases fitting TRBD1. Germline values: CDR1 ENHRY, CDR2 SYGVKD. This CDR3 has 14 residues. Trimming took 6 bases from V and 3 from J; bases not matched to a gene: 6. The DNA of the CDR3 is TGTGCCATCAGGTACGGGACAGGGTACTACGAGCAGTACTTC. Translated, it gives CAIRYGTGYYEQYF.

This clone ranks as medium-sized. This rearrangement joins TRBV12-3 or TRBV12-4 to TRBJ2-1; TRBD2 aligns across 14 bases. CDR3 length: 16 residues. With 6 bases clipped from V and 8 bases from J, the junction kept 9 bases outside the gene matches. This CDR3 is CASSPGTSGSGDEQFF. CDR3 DNA sequence: TGTGCCAGCAGCCCGGGGACTAGCGGGAGCGGGGATGAGCAGTTCTTC.

This clone qualifies as medium-sized. CDR3 DNA sequence: TGTGCCAGTAGTATAGGCGGGTTGAGCTCCTACAATGAGCAGTTCTTC. This sequence encodes CASSIGGLSSYNEQFF. V is TRBV19 and J is TRBJ2-1, with D maybe TRBD2 (5 bases). V lost 1 base to trimming and J lost 0 bases, with 10 bases between them. CDR1 LNHDA and CDR2 SQIVND come from the germline V gene (reference sequence). CDR3 length: 16 amino acids.

This chain links TRBV11-1 with TRBJ2-1, with 13 bases identical to TRBD2. The germline CDR1 and CDR2 sequences are SGHAT and FQDESV (reference sequence). The V segment lost 5 bases and the J segment 7 bases; nucleotides outside the gene matches: 5. The CDR3 contains 15 residues. CDR3 region: CASSPTSGRGNEQFF. The CDR3 DNA reads TGTGCCAGCAGCCCCACTAGCGGGAGGGGGAATGAGCAGTTCTTC.

This clone has just a few counts. V and J are TRBV28 and TRBJ2-1; 11 nucleotides align to TRBD2. With V trimmed by 5 bases and J by 6 bases, 6 bases remained unmatched. Germline-derived CDR1 and CDR2 are MDHEN and SYDVKM. The CDR3 is 15 amino acids. CDR3: CASSTFTSGSNEQFF. The CDR3 DNA reads TGTGCCAGCAGTACTTTTACTAGCGGGAGCAATGAGCAGTTCTTC. Supplemented by reference TRBV28 and TRBJ2-1, the full variable domain reads DVKVTQSSRYLVKRTGEKVFLECVQDMDHENMFWYRQDPGLGLRLIYFSYDVKMKEKGDIPEGYSVSREKKERFSLILESASTNQTSMYLCASSTFTSGSNEQFFGPGTRLTVL.

By its share, this clone is medium-sized. This sequence joins TRBV12-3 or TRBV12-4 and TRBJ2-5; D might be TRBD2 (6 bases). Trimming shortened V by 6 bases and J by 5 bases, and 19 bases separated the two germline ends. The CDR3 sequence is 15 residues long. This CDR3 reads CASSSIPGERETQYF. Here the CDR3 DNA reads TGTGCCAGCAGCTCTATACCGGGAGAGCGGGAGACCCAGTACTTC.

As to this clone: No DNA is shown, since the ends of the CDR3 on it are uncertain; the CDR3 is the one TCRdb lists. The J gene is TRBJ2-6, the V gene TRBV12-3 or TRBV12-4. The CDR3 is 15 residues long, ends included. The CDR3 sequence is CASSFVGPGANVHTF.

This sequence joins TRBV20-1 and TRBJ1-1, with TRBD1 as a possible D gene (5 bases). V lost 1 base to trimming and J lost 4 bases, with 13 bases between them. The CDR3 contains 14 residues. CDR1 is DFQATT, CDR2 SNEGSKA, per germline (reference sequence). CDR3 in DNA: TGCAGTGCTAGAGTTGCAGGGCGATTCACTGAAGCTTTCTTT. As protein: CSARVAGRFTEAFF.

The J gene is TRBJ2-7, the V gene TRBV5-1, with D hard to call. V dropped 1 base and J dropped 2 bases, with 7 bases sitting between them. Germline values: CDR1 SGHRS, CDR2 YFSETQ. This CDR3 is 13 amino acids long. CDR3 protein: CASSLMDAYEQYF. The CDR3 DNA follows: TGCGCCAGCAGCTTGATGGATGCCTACGAGCAGTACTTC.

This clone ranks as large. The CDR3 protein is CASSSGAGVQPQHF. CDR3 coding DNA: TGTGCCAGCAGTTCCGGGGCTGGGGTTCAGCCCCAGCATTTT. V gene TRBV27 combines with J gene TRBJ1-5, with D perhaps TRBD1 (5 bases). The CDR3 has 14 residues. CDR1 and CDR2 (germline): MNHEY, SMNVEV (reference sequence). The V end was cut by 4 bases, the J end by 6 bases, with 13 bases between.

The V and J genes are TRBV28 and TRBJ2-7; D possibly corresponds to TRBD2 (7 bases). CDR1 and CDR2 from the germline V gene are MDHEN and SYDVKM. Trimming removed 3 bases at V and 6 bases at J, with 18 bases between. This CDR3 is built from 15 residues. In DNA, the CDR3 is TGTGCCAGCAGTTTGGGGGGGCCCTCCCCCATCGAGCAGTACTTC. Amino acid sequence: CASSLGGPSPIEQYF.

This clone was picked up a small number of times. The chain couples TRBV20-1 to TRBJ1-2, with D possibly being TRBD1 (6 bases). The ends were cut back, 1 base at V and 7 bases at J, with 16 bases in the middle. The CDR3 has 14 amino acids. Per germline, CDR1 DFQATT and CDR2 SNEGSKA (reference sequence). In DNA form, the CDR3 reads TGCAGTGCTAGAGCCCAGGGGATAGGGGGTGGCTACACCTTC. It yields the protein CSARAQGIGGGYTF.

The chain uses TRBV7-3 and TRBJ1-2; D is undetermined. Germline CDR1 SGHTA, CDR2 FQGTGA. This CDR3 has 13 amino acids. V was pared by 2 bases and J by 6 bases, with 10 bases between. Here the CDR3 reads CASSLYRGNGYTF. The CDR3 DNA sequence: TGTGCCAGCAGCTTATATCGCGGGAATGGCTACACCTTC.

This clone is deemed medium-sized (0.01 to 0.1%). J is TRBJ1-1 and V is TRBV7-6; D is undetermined. Trimming stripped 1 base from V and 4 bases from J, with 10 bases between. The CDR3 runs 14 residues. The germline gives CDR1 SGHVS, CDR2 FNYEAQ. CDR3 coding DNA: TGTGCCAGCAGCTTAGGGGCAGGTGGCACTGAAGCTTTCTTT. Amino acids: CASSLGAGGTEAFF.

The V gene is TRBV2, the J gene TRBJ2-2, with D tentatively TRBD1 or TRBD2 (5 bases each). From germline, CDR1 is SNHLY and CDR2 FYNNEI. The CDR3 covers 16 residues. Deletions cut 3 bases from V and 1 base from J, with 12 bases between. The CDR3 DNA reads as TGTGCCAGCAGTGACGCTCTTGGGGGGAACACCGGGGAGCTGTTTTTT. Translated: CASSDALGGNTGELFF.

This clone is labeled medium-sized. The chain employs TRBV5-5 and TRBJ2-7; 9 bases are shared with TRBD1. The V and J ends lost 1 base and 6 bases, in that order; junction bases with no gene match: 8. This CDR3 region has 15 residues. From germline, CDR1 is SGHKS and CDR2 YYEKEE (reference sequence). The CDR3 DNA sequence: TGTGCCAGCAGCTTGTCTGACAGGGGGACGGTCGAGCAGTACTTC. Its translation: CASSLSDRGTVEQYF.

The chain recombines TRBV27 with TRBJ2-3; 7 positions agree with TRBD2. The junction had 4 bases not matched to a gene; V was cut back by 7 bases and J by 3 bases. Germline CDR1 and CDR2: MNHEY and SMNVEV (reference sequence). The CDR3 has 13 amino acids. The chain's CDR3 is CASKLRGTDTQYF. CDR3 bases: TGTGCCAGCAAGCTGCGGGGGACAGATACGCAGTATTTT.